This T cell receptor (beta chain) was captured in a study of blood T cell repertoires in COVID-19. Overall study context: Spain, Italy and the United States supplied samples that represented acute and convalescent COVID-19.

Source study methods: The authors estimated nucleated cell counts from reference gene primer amplification. Profiled with immunoSEQ multiplex PCR; TCRdb holds only in-frame clones, not every one. The DNA gave D and trimming, while V, J and clone size come from that table. The table lists 250,000 to 350,000 clones, about nine tenths of them singletons, with just under 7% in the top ten. The J segment lost 3 bases and the V segment lost 0 bases, leaving 1 base of the junction unmatched. The CDR3 has 17 amino acids. Germline CDR1 and CDR2: SGHTA and FQGTGA. The table lists this clone with a count of one.

This receptor was obtained from a woman under 40 who had recovered from COVID-19. The gene calls are TRBV7-3 and TRBJ2-1; 14 bases match TRBD2. The sample taken for sequencing was peripheral blood. The CDR3 DNA follows: TGTGCCAGCAGCTTAACGGGACTAGCGGGGGACTACAATGAGCAGTTCTTC. Its translation: CASSLTGLAGDYNEQFF.